Listed below are T cell receptor beta chains from one sample, sequenced in a study of beta chain features in type 1 diabetes. Here immunoSEQ multiplex PCR was the method, and the copy in TCRdb shows in-frame clones only, minus some. The table has about 160,000 clones, 8.5% to 10% seen once. Sequenced material: central memory CD4+ T cells from blood. The receptors come from a woman in her twenties or thirties with type 1 diabetes. Both conserved end residues are part of each CDR3. Fields, in order: CDR3 protein, CDR3 DNA, D gene, clone size, CDR3 length, J gene, V gene. D genes are given only for firm matches. Size values are once, few and many counts, or a class for expanded clones, and some rows have none.

CDR3: CASSLEGDGYTF; DNA: TGTGCCAGCAGCTTAGAAGGGGATGGCTACACCTTC; D: NA; size: few; length: 12; J: TRBJ1-2; V: TRBV11-2
CDR3: CASSSRSGSTDTQYF; DNA: TGTGCCAGCAGCTCACGAAGCGGGAGCACAGATACGCAGTATTTT; D: NA; size: few; length: 15; J: TRBJ2-3; V: TRBV7-2
CDR3: CASGRTGEVGEQFF; DNA: TGTGCTAGTGGAAGGACAGGGGAGGTAGGTGAGCAGTTCTTC; D: TRBD1; size: NA; length: 14; J: TRBJ2-1; V: TRBV12-5
CDR3: CASSSSTGFEQYF; DNA: TGTGCCAGCAGCTCTTCGACAGGGTTCGAGCAGTACTTC; D: TRBD1; size: NA; length: 13; J: TRBJ2-7; V: TRBV7-2
CDR3: CASSADRAGETQYF; DNA: TGTGCCAGCAGTGCGGACAGGGCGGGAGAGACCCAGTACTTC; D: TRBD1; size: NA; length: 14; J: TRBJ2-5; V: TRBV2
CDR3: CASSRGVGGPTNEKLFF; DNA: TGTGCCAGCAGCCGGGGGGTGGGAGGGCCAACTAATGAAAAACTGTTTTTT; D: NA; size: few; length: 17; J: TRBJ1-4; V: TRBV9
CDR3: CSVVTAGGTEAFF; DNA: TGCAGCGTCGTAACTGCAGGGGGCACTGAAGCTTTCTTT; D: TRBD1; size: few; length: 13; J: TRBJ1-1; V: TRBV29-1
CDR3: CATSRGGTVSNTGELFF; DNA: TGTGCCACCAGCAGAGGGGGGACAGTGTCGAACACCGGGGAGCTGTTTTTT; D: TRBD1; size: few; length: 17; J: TRBJ2-2; V: TRBV15
CDR3: CASSLSGGPYNEQFF; DNA: TGTGCCAGCAGCTTATCCGGGGGGCCCTACAATGAGCAGTTCTTC; D: NA; size: NA; length: 15; J: TRBJ2-1; V: TRBV7-3
CDR3: CASSYYGTGLAFF; DNA: TGTGCCAGCAGTTATTATGGGACAGGGTTGGCTTTCTTT; D: TRBD1; size: few; length: 13; J: TRBJ1-1; V: TRBV27
CDR3: CASRGHVGFPYF; DNA: TGTGCCAGCCGTGGACACGTAGGCTTCCCGTACTTC; D: NA; size: few; length: 12; J: TRBJ2-5; V: TRBV7-9